This T cell receptor beta chain comes out of a study of blood T cell repertoires in COVID-19. Across the study: Spain, Italy and the United States supplied samples that represented acute and convalescent COVID-19. T cells, B-cell-depleted T cells, or PBMCs supplied cDNA or gDNA.

V gave up 0 bases and J gave up 5 bases; unmatched junction bases: 7. The CDR3 covers 16 residues. CDR1 is SGHNT, CDR2 YYREEE, per germline (reference sequence). In the original analysis: Reference gene primer amplification yielded estimated nucleated cell counts. Profiling relied on immunoSEQ multiplex PCR, and the TCRdb table lists in-frame clones only, not all of them. For V, J and clone size, that table is used; D and trimming come from the DNA. The table records about 160,000 clones, approximately 82% of them present only once. This chain connects TRBV5-4 to TRBJ2-7, with 11 bases fitting TRBD2. The source material was peripheral blood. The receptor comes from a man between 65 and 85 years old who had recovered from COVID-19. CDR3: CASSLAGASGRNEQYF. The CDR3 region has the DNA TGTGCCAGCAGCTTGGCAGGGGCTAGCGGGAGGAACGAGCAGTACTTC.